This T cell receptor beta chain was identified in a study of cytomegalovirus exposure and HLA in healthy donors. Amplification used 60 Vbeta primers and 13 Jbeta primers. Clones were read by immunoSEQ multiplex PCR, and TCRdb kept only the in-frame ones, dropping some. In the table there are 150,000 to 200,000 clones, over 65% of which are singletons. The receptor was derived from a middle-aged woman in good health and CMV-seropositive. The sample consisted of PBMCs.

The DNA for the CDR3 is TGTGCCAGCAGTACCCGGGACTGGAAAGAGACCCAGTACTTC. Its protein product is CASSTRDWKETQYF. The gene calls are TRBV6-1 and TRBJ2-5; tentative D call: TRBD2 (6 bases). CDR3 length equals 14 residues. V lost 5 bases and J 3 bases, leaving 13 bases between the germline ends. Per the germline V gene, CDR1 is MNHNS and CDR2 is SASEGT.